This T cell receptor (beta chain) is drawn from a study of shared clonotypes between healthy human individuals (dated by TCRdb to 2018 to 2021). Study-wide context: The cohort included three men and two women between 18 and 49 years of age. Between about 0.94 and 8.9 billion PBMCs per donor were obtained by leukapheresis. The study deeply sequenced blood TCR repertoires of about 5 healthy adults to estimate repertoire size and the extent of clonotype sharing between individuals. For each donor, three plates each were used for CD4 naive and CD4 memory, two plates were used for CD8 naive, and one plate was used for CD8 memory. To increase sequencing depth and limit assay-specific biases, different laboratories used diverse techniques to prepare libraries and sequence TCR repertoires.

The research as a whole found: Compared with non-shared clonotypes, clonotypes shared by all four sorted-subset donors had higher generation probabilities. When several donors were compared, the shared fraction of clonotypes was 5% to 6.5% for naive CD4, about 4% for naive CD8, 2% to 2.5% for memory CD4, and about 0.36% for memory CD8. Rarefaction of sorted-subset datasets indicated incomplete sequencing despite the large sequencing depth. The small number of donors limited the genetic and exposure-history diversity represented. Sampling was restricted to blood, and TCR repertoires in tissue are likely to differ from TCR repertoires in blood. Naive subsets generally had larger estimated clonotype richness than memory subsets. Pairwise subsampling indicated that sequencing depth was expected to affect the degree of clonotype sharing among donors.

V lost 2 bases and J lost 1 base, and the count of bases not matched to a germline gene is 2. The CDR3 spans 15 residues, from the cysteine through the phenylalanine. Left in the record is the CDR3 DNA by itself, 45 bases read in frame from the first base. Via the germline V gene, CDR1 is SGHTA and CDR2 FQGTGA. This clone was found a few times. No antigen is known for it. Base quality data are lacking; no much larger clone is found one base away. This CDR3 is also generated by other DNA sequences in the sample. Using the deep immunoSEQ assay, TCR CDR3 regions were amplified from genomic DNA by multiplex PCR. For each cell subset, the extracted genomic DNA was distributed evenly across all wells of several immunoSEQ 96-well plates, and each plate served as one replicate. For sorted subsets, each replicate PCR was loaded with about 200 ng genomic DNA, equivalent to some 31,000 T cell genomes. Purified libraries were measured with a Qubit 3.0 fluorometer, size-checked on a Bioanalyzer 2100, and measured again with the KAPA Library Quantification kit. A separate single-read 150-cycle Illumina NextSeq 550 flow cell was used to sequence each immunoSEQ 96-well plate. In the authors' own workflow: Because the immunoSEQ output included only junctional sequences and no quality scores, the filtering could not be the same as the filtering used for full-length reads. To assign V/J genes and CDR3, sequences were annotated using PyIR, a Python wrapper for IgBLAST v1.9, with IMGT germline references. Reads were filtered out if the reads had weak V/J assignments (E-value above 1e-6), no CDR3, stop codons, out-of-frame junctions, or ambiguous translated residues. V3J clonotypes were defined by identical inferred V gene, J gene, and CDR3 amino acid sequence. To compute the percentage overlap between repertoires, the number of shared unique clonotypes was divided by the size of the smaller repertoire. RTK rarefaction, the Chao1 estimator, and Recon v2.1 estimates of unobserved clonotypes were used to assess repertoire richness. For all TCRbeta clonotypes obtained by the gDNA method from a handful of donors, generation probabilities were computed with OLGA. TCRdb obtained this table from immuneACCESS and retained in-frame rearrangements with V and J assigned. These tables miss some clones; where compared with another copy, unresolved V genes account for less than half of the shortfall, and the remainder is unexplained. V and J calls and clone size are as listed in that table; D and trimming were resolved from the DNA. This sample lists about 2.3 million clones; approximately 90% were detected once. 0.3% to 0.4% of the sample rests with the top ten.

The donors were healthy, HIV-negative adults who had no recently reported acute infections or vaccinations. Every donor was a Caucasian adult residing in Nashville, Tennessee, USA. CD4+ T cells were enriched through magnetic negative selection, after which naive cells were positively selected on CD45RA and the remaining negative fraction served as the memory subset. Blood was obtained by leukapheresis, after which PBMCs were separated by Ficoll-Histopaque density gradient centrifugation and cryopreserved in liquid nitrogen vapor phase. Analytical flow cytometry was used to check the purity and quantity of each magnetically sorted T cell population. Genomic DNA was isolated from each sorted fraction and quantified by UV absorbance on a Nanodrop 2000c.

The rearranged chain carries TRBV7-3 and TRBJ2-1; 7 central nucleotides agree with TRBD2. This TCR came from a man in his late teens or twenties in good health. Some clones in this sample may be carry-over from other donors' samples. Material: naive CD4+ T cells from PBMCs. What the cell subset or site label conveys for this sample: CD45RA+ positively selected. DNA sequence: TGTGCCAGCAGCTTAGGAGCGGGGTCCTACAATGAGCAGTTCTTC. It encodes CASSLGAGSYNEQFF.